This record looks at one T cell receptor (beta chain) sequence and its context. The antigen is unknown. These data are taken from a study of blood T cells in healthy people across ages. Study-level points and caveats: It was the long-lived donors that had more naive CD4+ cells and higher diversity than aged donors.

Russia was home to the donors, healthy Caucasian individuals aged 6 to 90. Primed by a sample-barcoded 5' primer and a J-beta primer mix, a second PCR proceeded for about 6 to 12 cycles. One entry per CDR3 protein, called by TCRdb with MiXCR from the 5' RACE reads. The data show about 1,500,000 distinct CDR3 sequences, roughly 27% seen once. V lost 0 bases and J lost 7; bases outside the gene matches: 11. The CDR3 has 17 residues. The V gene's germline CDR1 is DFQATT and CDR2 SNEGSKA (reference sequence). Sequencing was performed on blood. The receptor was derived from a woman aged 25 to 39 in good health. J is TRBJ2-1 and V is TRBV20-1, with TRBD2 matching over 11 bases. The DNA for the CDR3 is TGCAGTGCTAGAGATCCCATTAGACTAGCGGGGTCAAATGAGCAGTTCTTC. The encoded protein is CSARDPIRLAGSNEQFF.